This note documents a single TCR beta chain sequence. What this receptor recognizes is not known. No qualities accompany the bases; no much larger clone lies one base away. The library was obtained by the immunoSEQ multiplex PCR assay. For the multiplex PCR, a mixture combining 60 forward primers for TCR Vbeta segments and 13 reverse primers for TCR Jbeta segments was used. The CDR3 region of rearranged TCR beta genes was amplified from genomic DNA by a multiplex PCR assay. On the Illumina HiSeq System, the amplified TCR beta libraries were sequenced as 87-base-pair reads. In the paper's pipeline: A later analysis tallied some 79 million unique TCR beta chains across the 700 or so repertoires, and approximately 9.9 million of those chains were shared by two or more donors. Raw reads were error-corrected and collapsed into unique sequences with a nearest-neighbor algorithm that merged closely related sequences to remove PCR and sequencing errors. Alignment of CDR3 sequences to IMGT reference sequences was used to assign V, D and J gene segments. For a sequence to be retained, a match of at least six nucleotides was required to both a V gene segment and a J gene segment. A rearrangement was called productive if the CDR3 had no stop codons and remained in frame with V and J, and every other rearrangement was called non-productive. Following IMGT convention, CDR3 was defined as the stretch from the second conserved V-encoded cysteine to the conserved J-encoded phenylalanine. In an earlier analysis of 587 of the donors, sequences lacking an unambiguous match to a single V gene segment were excluded. In an earlier analysis of several hundred of the donors, a V segment was called functional when productive rearrangements were above 56.7%, and segregating when the standard deviation between donors exceeded 5%. A statistical classification framework was built to diagnose cytomegalovirus status from the catalog of TCR beta chain sequences. A later analysis assigned V and J genes by comparing TCR nucleotide sequences with IMGT/GENE-DB human TR gene sequences. Using the TCRdist pipeline, a later analysis assigned CDR3 sequences along with most-parsimonious VDJ recombination scenarios. A later analysis defined each TCR beta chain by its CDR3 amino acid sequence plus V-gene family, and excluded reads lacking a unique V-gene family. To address suspected cross-contamination and a sequencing artifact, a later analysis removed approximately 600 highly shared, low-generation-probability nucleotide sequences. In a later analysis, a clonal expansion index was calculated for each public chain from normalized within-repertoire ranks of inferred template counts. In a later analysis, generation probabilities were computed using a VDJ recombination model fitted to out-of-frame rearrangements, and the results were checked against IGoR. In a later analysis, hypergeometric tests were used to score TCR-TCR, TCR-HLA and TCR-CMV co-occurrence, with a repertoire-size bias correction applied to TCR pairs. False discovery rates were estimated in a later analysis by permuting HLA or CMV assignments 20 times. A later analysis grouped co-occurring TCRs with DBSCAN, adding TCRdist sequence similarity when clustering within HLA-allele-positive subsets. Repertoires with fewer than 30,000 or more than 120,000 public chains, plus five repertoires with anomalous nucleotide sharing, were excluded from co-occurrence clustering. TCRdb's version of the immuneACCESS table is confined to in-frame rearrangements and falls short of the full clone set. An unresolved V gene accounts for under half of the shortfall where checked; the remainder is of unknown origin. Clone size and the V and J calls come from that table; the DNA yielded D and trimming. Present in this sample are approximately 110,000 clones, 70% of which were seen just once. Approximately 9% of the sample comes from the top ten.

Sequences SQVTM (CDR1) and ANQGSEA (CDR2) are obtained from the germline V gene. The CDR3 sequence holds 12 residues, the cysteine and phenylalanine included. Of the read, only the CDR3 DNA is kept; its 36 bases are in frame from base 1. V drops 5 bases and J drops 6 bases, leaving 13 bases in between. The entry originates in a study of cytomegalovirus exposure and HLA in healthy donors (dated by TCRdb to about 2017). In terms of the full investigation: An earlier analysis of some 600 of the donors reported over 250 Gb of sequence data and some 110 million unique TCR beta sequences obtained from about 179 million T cells. About 280 gigabases of sequencing data and around 88 million unique TCR sequences made up an early release that covered 640 HLA-typed donors. The genetic ancestry cluster associated with self-reported Caucasian donors included over 80% of the roughly 360 genotyped donors. The study aimed to test whether signatures of past pathogen exposure could be identified by cataloging public T cell receptors. Using immunosequencing, the study profiled T cell repertoires from around 670 subjects and related those repertoires to cytomegalovirus serostatus. In addition to the first cohort of 666 subjects, a separate validation cohort of 120 different subjects was used. To predict cytomegalovirus infection status, the study combined high-throughput TCR immunosequencing, statistical association of individual TCRs with disease status, and machine learning. To study patterns of TCR occurrence, a later analysis re-analyzed previously published TCR beta repertoires from under 750 donors and added high-resolution HLA genotyping. The later analysis used no new phenotypic data to find candidate immune exposures, relying instead on TCR beta sequences and their occurrence across donors. To decide whether each TCR beta V gene segment behaved as functional or pseudogenic, an earlier analysis of over 500 of the donors relied on high-throughput TCR beta sequencing. Alongside the repertoire data, information on donor age, sex, ethnicity and CMV serostatus was compiled. A later genetic analysis took genome-wide SNP genotypes for about three fifths of the roughly 670 donors and used that subset as a discovery cohort. All discovery cohort repertoires had been generated on a single sequencing platform. Class I and class II HLA loci were covered by the typing at four-digit resolution. The number of donors typed differed by locus, with roughly 620-630 for A, B, C, DRB1 and DQB1, more than 500 for DQA1, 600 to 610 for DPA1, and 400 to 490 for DPB1. Roughly 5 DR-DQ haplotypes were handled as single units for association and clustering, since linkage in the cohort was strong. Among some 400 genotyped donors of the cohort, an average of about 240,000 unique TCR beta nucleotide sequences was sequenced per donor, of which approximately 19% were non-productive.

Overall study outcomes, separate from this receptor: It was suggested by the authors that the approach could potentially be generalized to other disease states and immunological phenotypes. Because HLA typing was unavailable for some donors at each locus, only the typed subset was used in association tests. In vitro tests confirmed that three of the cytomegalovirus-associated TCR beta chains recognize cytomegalovirus antigens. Cytomegalovirus status was reported to be diagnosed by the classifier with high specificity and sensitivity in both the original and validation cohorts. Several of the top co-occurrence clusters appeared to be linked to parvovirus B19, influenza, CMV and Epstein-Barr virus, according to a later analysis. In a later analysis, HLA-associated TCR beta chains were found to be more clonally expanded and to have lower generation probabilities than equally common non-associated chains. While some public TCRs were present in many individuals, most TCR sequences turned up only very rarely across donors. Sequencing depth was assumed to be roughly uniform across donors in the presence/absence analyses, though that assumption may not hold. In a later genetic analysis, a missense DCLRE1C variant was associated with V-gene and J-gene trimming of TCR beta chains, and the association was replicated in an independent cohort. In a later analysis, the rate of TCR association differed among HLA loci, with DRB1 alleles having the most associated TCRs and HLA-C alleles having the fewest. In the study, around 160 TCR beta chains were listed as associated with cytomegalovirus. A further reported finding was that TCR beta sequences accurately predicted the HLA-A and HLA-B alleles for most subjects in the first cohort. Specific HLA alleles were associated with 15,000 to 20,000 TCR beta sequences at a false discovery rate of 0.05 in a later analysis. In a later genetic analysis, fewer N-insertions in productive TCRs were reported among donors in an Asian-associated ancestry cluster than the approximately 670-donor mean. CMV serostatus was the only immune exposure information available for the cohort. A later analysis found that most CMV-associated TCR beta chains appeared HLA-restricted, with HLA associations seemingly driven largely by CMV exposure. A group of highly shared sequence variants was considered likely to be a technical artifact of the sequencing pipeline. When HLA alleles, especially DR and DQ, strongly co-occurred, TCR associations were difficult to assign to individual alleles. In this cohort, only TCR beta chains were sequenced, and detectable features were limited by the absence of alpha or paired-chain data. In an earlier analysis of some 500 of the donors, most TCR beta V segments were observed in productive rearrangements about 90% or about 30% of the time, broadly matching IMGT annotations. The earlier analysis of about 600 of the donors excluded 15 to 20 rarely observed V segments, including chromosome 9 orphons, because counts were too low. Linkage disequilibrium might explain the correlated functional status among segregating V segments, but an unknown experimental factor could not be ruled out. Some IMGT-functional V segments, including TRBV6-2 and TRBV6-3, could not be told apart with the 87-base-pair reads, so those segments were excluded.

The cohort was made up of 666 healthy bone marrow donors. At the time of sampling, every cohort member was nominally healthy, though immune exposures that went unrecorded were likely present. The donor tested CMV seropositive and was one of the 289 seropositive cohort members. A peripheral blood sample was provided by each donor, and peripheral blood mononuclear cells were used for TCR beta sequencing. Genomic DNA was extracted from the blood cell samples with the Qiagen DNeasy Blood Extraction Kit. Sequences were obtained from PBMCs. Recombination joined TRBV29-1 with TRBJ1-2; matching of 5 bases hints at TRBD1 as the D gene. This TCR came from a young man in good health and CMV-seropositive. The DNA reads TGCAGCGTTATCACAACAGGAGATGGCTACACCTTC. It specifies CSVITTGDGYTF.